This entry describes one T cell receptor beta chain. The sample originates from a study of blood T cell repertoires in COVID-19. Study-level information: From the United States, Italy and Spain came samples of acute and convalescent COVID-19. From T cells, B-cell-depleted T cells, or PBMCs came the material, which was cDNA or gDNA.

Generated by immunoSEQ multiplex PCR, the TCRdb table keeps only in-frame clones and is missing some. The sample consists of some 180,000 clones, around 86% of them appearing once. This CDR3 spans 12 amino acids. Germline values: CDR1 SQVTM, CDR2 ANQGSEA. V lost 6 bases, J lost 6 bases, and 13 bases lay in between. Seattle-derived patients entered the study during active infection and were followed longitudinally. This receptor was taken from a woman aged 80 or older with COVID-19, enrolled during active disease. This chain links TRBV29-1 with TRBJ2-3, with D perhaps TRBD2 (6 bases). Sequenced material: peripheral blood. The CDR3 DNA is TGCAGCGTCGGGGGTGGTTTTGATACGCAGTATTTT. Translating it yields CSVGGGFDTQYF.